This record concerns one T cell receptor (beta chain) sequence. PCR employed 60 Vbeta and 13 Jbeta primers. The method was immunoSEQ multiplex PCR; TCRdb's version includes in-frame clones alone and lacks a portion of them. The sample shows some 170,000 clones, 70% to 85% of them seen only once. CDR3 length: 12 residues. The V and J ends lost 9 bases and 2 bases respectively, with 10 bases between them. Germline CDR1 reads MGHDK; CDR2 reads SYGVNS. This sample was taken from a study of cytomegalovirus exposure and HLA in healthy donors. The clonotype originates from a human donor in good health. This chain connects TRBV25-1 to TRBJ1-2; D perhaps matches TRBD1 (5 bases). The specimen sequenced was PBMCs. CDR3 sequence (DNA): TGTGCCAGTACGACAGCGAACTATGGCTACACCTTC. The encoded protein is CASTTANYGYTF.